The table lists the clone carrying this TCR beta chain with many counts. The authors prepared the TCRbeta library with unique molecular identifiers. Via MiXCR, TCRdb re-called the PCR reads, giving one row per CDR3 protein. The table has a few hundred thousand distinct CDR3 sequences, approximately 9.7% seen once. This sample stems from a study of T-cell reconstitution after alpha-beta-depleted transplantation in children. Germline V gives CDR1 SGHRS, CDR2 YFSETQ. The CDR3 totals 13 residues. V was clipped by 1 base and J by 1 base, with 6 bases between them. J is TRBJ2-7 and V is TRBV5-1; D remains unclear. The sequences come from PBMCs from the stem cell graft donor, collected from the stem cell graft. The clonotype was recovered from a human donor who donated a stem cell graft to a child with SCID. The CDR3 region is CASSLRPSYEQYF. CDR3 sequence (DNA): TGCGCCAGCAGCTTGCGGCCTTCCTACGAGCAGTACTTC.